The sequence of this TCR beta chain was determined in a study of beta chain features in type 1 diabetes. This clone showed up many times. Its target is not known. Notes on the study in general: In the patient group, naive, central memory and Treg TCRB repertoires seemed more alike than in the healthy donor group.

The CDR3 has 15 amino acids. Since all of the isolated RNA was reverse transcribed, expressed TCRB transcripts were what got sequenced. Sequenced by immunoSEQ multiplex PCR; TCRdb stores in-frame clones only, minus some. The sample includes around 500,000 clones, about 10% of them seen just once. Donors contributed one heparinised blood draw apiece, averaging about 116 mL. V usage is TRBV21-1 and J usage is TRBJ2-1. TRBV21-1 is tagged as a pseudogene. The source material was naive CD4+ T cells from blood. This TCR came from a woman under 30 in good health. CDR3 amino acids: CASSKARLPYNEQFF. The CDR3 nucleotides read TGTGCCAGCAGCAAAGCTAGGCTCCCTTACAATGAGCAGTTCTTC.